The 15 T cell receptor beta chains given below trace back to one sample, sequenced in a study of a mutant IDH1 vaccine in newly diagnosed glioma. Specified time point: week 5, during vaccination. Each vaccine dose was 300 ug of mutant IDH1 20-mer peptide, with topical imiquimod. Profiled with immunoSEQ multiplex PCR; TCRdb holds only in-frame clones, not every one. The sample gives 35,000 to 45,000 clones, roughly 79% of which show up once; 9% to 13% is in the top ten. These TCRs are of unknown antigen specificity. This material consisted of PBMCs, taken from a glioma patient whose treatment included an IDH1 peptide vaccine. The receptors were sampled from a man aged 45-60 years with glioma.

The V and J genes are TRBV2 and TRBJ2-1; D gene uncertain. This CDR3 is built from 13 residues. Germline CDR1 SNHLY, CDR2 FYNNEI. Between the trimmed V and J ends, which lost 6 bases and 4 bases, there was a span of 10 bases. CDR3 in amino acids: CASRYYVYNEQFF. In DNA, the CDR3 is TGTGCCAGCAGGTACTACGTTTACAATGAGCAGTTCTTC.

This chain links TRBV6-5 with TRBJ1-1; tentative D call: TRBD1 (6 bases). This CDR3 comprises 14 residues. Trimming removed 6 bases from V and 0 bases from J, with 11 bases in between. Per the germline V gene, CDR1 is MNHEY and CDR2 is SVGAGI. The CDR3 reads CASRIGQLNTEAFF. As DNA, the CDR3 is TGTGCCAGCAGAATCGGACAGTTGAACACTGAAGCTTTCTTT.

The chain couples TRBV19 to TRBJ2-1; D is tentatively TRBD1 or TRBD2 (6 bases each). With 2 bases removed from V and 0 bases from J, the gap between germline ends came to 11 bases. Germline V CDR1 and CDR2: LNHDA, SQIVND (reference sequence). The CDR3 covers 16 residues. The CDR3 coding sequence is TGTGCCAGTAGTATATCCCCGGGGGCCTCCTACAATGAGCAGTTCTTC. The encoded protein is CASSISPGASYNEQFF. The whole variable domain, filled in from reference TRBV19 and TRBJ2-1, reads DGGITQSPKYLFRKEGQNVTLSCEQNLNHDAMYWYRQDPGQGLRLIYYSQIVNDFQKGDIAEGYSVSREKKESFPLTVTSAQKNPTAFYLCASSISPGASYNEQFFGPGTRLTVL.

The chain employs TRBV7-8 and TRBJ1-1; TRBD1 agrees at 12 bases. There are 16 residues in the CDR3. V was clipped by 5 bases and J by 5 bases; unmatched bases: 9. CDR1 and CDR2 from the germline V gene are SGHVS and FQNEAQ. The CDR3 region is CASSQRDRGRGTEAFF. In DNA, the CDR3 is TGTGCCAGCAGCCAGCGGGACAGGGGGCGCGGGACTGAAGCTTTCTTT.

This clone has just one count. The V and J genes are TRBV4-1 and TRBJ1-2; 11 bases line up with TRBD1. Germline CDR1 is MGHRA and CDR2 is YSYEKL. J lost 6 bases, V lost 3 bases, and 12 bases had no gene match. CDR3 length: 17 amino acids. CDR3 DNA sequence: TGCGCCAGCAGCCACACCCAGACGGGACAGGGGGAGCATGGCTACACCTTC. Translation: CASSHTQTGQGEHGYTF.

The genes are TRBV5-1 and TRBJ2-1; D may be TRBD2 (5 bases). This CDR3 is built from 15 residues. Germline loops: CDR1 SGHRS, CDR2 YFSETQ. The germline V and J ends were trimmed by 6 bases and 6 bases, with 19 bases remaining between them. CDR3 loop: CASNLPSLSGNEQFF. Here the CDR3 DNA reads TGCGCCAGCAACCTGCCCTCATTGAGCGGCAATGAGCAGTTCTTC.

This clone was seen a single time. V gene TRBV11-2 combines with J gene TRBJ1-5, with 7 bases aligning to TRBD1. The CDR3 runs 15 residues. Looked up from germline, CDR1 is SGHAT and CDR2 is FQNNGV. V shed 5 bases and J 4 bases; nucleotides not matched to a gene: 8. The CDR3, as DNA: TGTGCCAGCAGCAAATACGGGACAGTTAATCAGCCCCAGCATTTT. Translating gives CASSKYGTVNQPQHF.

This CDR3 reads CASSSRTSGGVWGTDTQYF. As DNA, the CDR3 is TGTGCCAGCAGCAGCAGGACTAGCGGGGGGGTCTGGGGCACAGATACGCAGTATTTT. V is TRBV7-2 and J is TRBJ2-3, with TRBD2 matching over 15 bases. The V gene's germline CDR1 is SGHTA and CDR2 FQGNSA. V lost 5 bases, J lost 1 base, and 10 bases stayed unmatched. CDR3 length: 19 amino acids.

This clone has a handful of counts. This sequence joins TRBV14 and TRBJ1-4, with 8 bases aligning to TRBD1. This CDR3 contains 15 residues. Germline V lookup: CDR1 SGHDN, CDR2 FVKESK. J gave up 6 bases and V 4 bases, and 7 bases lay outside the gene matches. The CDR3 nucleotides read TGTGCCAGCAGCCTTCAGGGGGCGAAAGATGAAAAACTGTTTTTT. It encodes CASSLQGAKDEKLFF.

The V gene is TRBV28, the J gene TRBJ2-3; 8 positions match TRBD1. The ends lost 5 bases at V and 7 bases at J; junction bases unmatched: 14. The germline CDR1 and CDR2 sequences are MDHEN and SYDVKM. CDR3 size: 16 residues. The CDR3 DNA reads TGTGCCAGCAGTCACCAGGCCGGACAGGGTCCGAATACGCAGTATTTT. Protein: CASSHQAGQGPNTQYF.

This clone is classed as medium-sized. V gene TRBV6-4 combines with J gene TRBJ2-3, with a weak D call TRBD2 (6 bases). Trimming left V 2 bases short and J 0 bases short, with 6 bases between. The germline gives CDR1 MRHNA, CDR2 SNTAGT. The CDR3 has 14 amino acids. The CDR3 reads CASSDGTSTDTQYF. The CDR3 nucleotides are TGTGCCAGCAGTGACGGGACTAGCACAGATACGCAGTATTTT.

The table lists this clone with a count of one. The chain carries TRBV6-6 and TRBJ2-1; D is possibly TRBD2 (6 bases). Germline V lookup: CDR1 MNHNY, CDR2 SVGAGI (reference sequence). V lost 10 bases, J lost 9 bases, and 19 bases lay in between. The CDR3 runs 13 residues. The CDR3 is CATTPGTSGEQFF. The CDR3, as DNA: TGTGCCACTACCCCCGGGACTTCCGGTGAGCAGTTCTTC.

The CDR3 coding sequence is TGCGCCAGCAGCTCGGACAGGGGCAACTATGGCTACACCTTC. It specifies CASSSDRGNYGYTF. This chain connects TRBV5-1 to TRBJ1-2, with 9 bases identical to TRBD1. Germline V lookup: CDR1 SGHRS, CDR2 YFSETQ. The CDR3 length is 14 residues. Trimming cost V 3 bases and J 2 bases; bases outside gene matches: 2.

The V gene is TRBV2, the J gene TRBJ1-1; D is unresolved. The CDR3 covers 10 residues. Trimming took off 4 bases at V and 8 bases at J, with 5 bases between the two ends. Germline CDR1 is SNHLY and CDR2 is FYNNEI. CDR3 in DNA: TGTGCCAGCAGTGGACTCGAAGCTTTCTTT. Encoded protein: CASSGLEAFF. The variable domain in full, completed from reference TRBV2 and TRBJ1-1, reads EPEVTQTPSHQVTQMGQEVILRCVPISNHLYFYWYRQILGQKVEFLVSFYNNEISEKSEIFDDQFSVERPDGSNFTLKIRSTKLEDSAMYFCASSGLEAFFGQGTRLTVV.

V and J are TRBV9 and TRBJ2-3, with TRBD2 identical over 11 bases. Germline CDR1 is SGDLS and CDR2 is YYNGEE. Germline trimming cut 0 bases from V and 4 bases from J; bases unmatched to any gene: 4. The CDR3 has 16 residues. The CDR3 DNA follows: TGTGCCAGCAGCGTAGCTAGCGGGGGGCAGGCAGATACGCAGTATTTT. Encoded protein: CASSVASGGQADTQYF.